This TCR beta chain came from a study of PD-L1 blockade in urothelial cancer. The overall study: The study started patients on atezolizumab around 2014, giving 1,200 mg intravenously every 3 weeks. The number of prior chemotherapy regimens per patient was 0 to 3. A median of 141,255 T cells was found in the blood samples.

Using immunoSEQ multiplex PCR, the repertoire was profiled, and TCRdb retains in-frame clones only, with some absent. Altogether 75,000 to 95,000 clones are present, approximately 89% being singletons, with the ten largest covering 0.85% to 0.9%. Time point specified: peripheral blood 6 weeks after treatment start. The source of this sequence is a woman older than 75 with urothelial cancer. Source: PBMCs, taken around atezolizumab (anti-PD-L1) treatment.

CDR3 DNA sequence: TGTGCCAGCTCACCACCGAAAGGACAGCAAGAGACCCAGTACTTC. Translation gives CASSPPKGQQETQYF. This chain uses TRBV18 with TRBJ2-5, with a possible D match to TRBD1 (6 bases). V was trimmed by 0 bases and J by 2 bases, leaving 10 bases between them. CDR1 is KGHSH and CDR2 is LQKENI in the germline V gene. CDR3 length: 15 amino acids.